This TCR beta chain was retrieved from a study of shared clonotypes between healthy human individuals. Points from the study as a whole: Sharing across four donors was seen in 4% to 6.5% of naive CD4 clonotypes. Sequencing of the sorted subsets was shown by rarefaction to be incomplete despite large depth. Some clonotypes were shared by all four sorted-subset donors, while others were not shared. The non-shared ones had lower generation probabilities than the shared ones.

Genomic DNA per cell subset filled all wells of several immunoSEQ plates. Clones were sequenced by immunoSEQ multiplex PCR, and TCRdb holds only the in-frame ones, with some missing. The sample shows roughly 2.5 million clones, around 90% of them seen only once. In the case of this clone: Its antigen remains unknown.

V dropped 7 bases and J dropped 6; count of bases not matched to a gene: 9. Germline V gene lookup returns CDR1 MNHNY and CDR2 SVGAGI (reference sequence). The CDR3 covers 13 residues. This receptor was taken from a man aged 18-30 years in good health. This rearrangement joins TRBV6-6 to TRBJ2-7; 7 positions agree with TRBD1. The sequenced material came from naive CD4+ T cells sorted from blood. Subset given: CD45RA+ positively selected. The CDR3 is CASKGASSSEQYF. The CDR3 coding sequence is TGTGCCAGCAAGGGGGCCTCGTCTAGCGAGCAGTACTTC.